This T cell receptor (beta chain) originates from a study of blood T cells in healthy people across ages. Whole-study findings and limits: Age showed a roughly linear inverse relationship with TCR beta diversity per million T cells.

In regard to this clonotype: What it binds is not known.

A second PCR of about 7 to 12 cycles used a sample-barcoded 5' primer and a J-beta primer mix. Every molecule of cDNA carried a tag from a template-switch adaptor with 12 random nucleotides. TCRdb passed the 5' RACE reads through MiXCR, listing each CDR3 protein once. The sample lists some 1.5 million distinct CDR3 sequences, approximately 30% occurring once. The V gene's germline CDR1 is SQVTM and CDR2 ANQGSEA. This CDR3 contains 15 residues. V was clipped by 4 bases and J by 2 bases, with 17 bases between them. The chain carries TRBV29-1 and TRBJ1-2; D ambiguous. The sample comprised blood. This sequence originates from a woman aged 25 to 39 in good health. Here the CDR3 reads CSVGPSGAANYGYTF. The CDR3, as DNA: TGCAGCGTTGGCCCTTCAGGTGCGGCCAACTATGGCTACACCTTC.